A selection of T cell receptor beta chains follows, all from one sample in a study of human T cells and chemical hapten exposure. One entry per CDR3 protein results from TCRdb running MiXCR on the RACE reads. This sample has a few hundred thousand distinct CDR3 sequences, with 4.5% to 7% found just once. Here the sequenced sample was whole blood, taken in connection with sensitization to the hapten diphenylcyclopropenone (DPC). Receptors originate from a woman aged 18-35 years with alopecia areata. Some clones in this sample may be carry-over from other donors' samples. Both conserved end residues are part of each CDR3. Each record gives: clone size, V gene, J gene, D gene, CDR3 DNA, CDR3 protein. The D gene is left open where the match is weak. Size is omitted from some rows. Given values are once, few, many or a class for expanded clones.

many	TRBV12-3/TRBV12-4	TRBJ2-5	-	TGTGCCAGCAGCCGTCGGGCAGGGACGGGGCAAGAGACCCAGTACTTC	CASSRRAGTGQETQYF
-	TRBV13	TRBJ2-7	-	TGTGCCAGCAGCGCCGTTGGCTCCTACGAGCAGTACTTC	CASSAVGSYEQYF
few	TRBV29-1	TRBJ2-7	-	TGCAGCGTCCTTGGCGGGGGCCTCTCCTACGAGCAGTACTTC	CSVLGGGLSYEQYF
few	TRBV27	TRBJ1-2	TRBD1	TGTGCCACTGGGCGGAACAGGGGGAACTATGGCTACACCTTC	CATGRNRGNYGYTF
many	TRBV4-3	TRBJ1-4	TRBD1	TGCGCCAGCAGCCAAGGCCAAGGGACAGGGTCCGAAAAACTGTTTTTT	CASSQGQGTGSEKLFF
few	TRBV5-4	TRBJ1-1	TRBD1	TGTGCCAGCAGATGGGACAGCCAGAACACTGAAGCTTTCTTT	CASRWDSQNTEAFF
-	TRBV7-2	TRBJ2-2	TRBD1	TGTGCCAGCAGCCCGGGACAGAGAAACACCGGGGAGCTGTTTTTT	CASSPGQRNTGELFF
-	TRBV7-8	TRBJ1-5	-	TGTGCCAGCAGCTTAGTGTCTGGTTTGTGGGAAAATCAGCCCCAGCATTTT	CASSLVSGLWENQPQHF
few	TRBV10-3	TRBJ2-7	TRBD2	TGTGCCATCAGTGAGTCGTTAGCGGGGGGACTGTACGAGCAGTACTTC	CAISESLAGGLYEQYF
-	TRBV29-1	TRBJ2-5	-	TGCAGCGTGAGGGACGGGGGAGAGACCCAGTACTTC	CSVRDGGETQYF
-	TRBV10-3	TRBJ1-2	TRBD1	TGTGCCATCAGTGAGCCGTCTGGGGCAGGGGGTAACTATGGCTACACCTTC	CAISEPSGAGGNYGYTF
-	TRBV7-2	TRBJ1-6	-	TGTGCCAGCAGCCCACGATCACAGGGCTCCTATAATTCACCCCTCCACTTT	CASSPRSQGSYNSPLHF
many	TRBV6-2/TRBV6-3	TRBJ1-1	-	TGTGCCAGCAGTCACAGGGTAACTGAAGCTTTCTTT	CASSHRVTEAFF
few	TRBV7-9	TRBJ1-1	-	TGTGCCAGCAGCACGCAAAACACTGAAGCTTTCTTT	CASSTQNTEAFF
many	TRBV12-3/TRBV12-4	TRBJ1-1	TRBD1	TGTGCCAGCAGTTTAGTTCACAGGGGCGAAGCTTTCTTT	CASSLVHRGEAFF
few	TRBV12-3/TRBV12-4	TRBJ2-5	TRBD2	TGTGCCAGCAGTACCGGGACTAGTTTTCGCCAAGAGACCCAGTACTTC	CASSTGTSFRQETQYF
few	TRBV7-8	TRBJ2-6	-	TGTGCCAGCAGCTTATGGGCCAGTGGATCTGGGGCCAACGTCCTGACTTTC	CASSLWASGSGANVLTF
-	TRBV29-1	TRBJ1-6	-	TGCAGCGTTGCCCCACAGGGTCCACCCCTCCACTTT	CSVAPQGPPLHF
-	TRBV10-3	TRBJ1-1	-	TGTGCCATCGGGGGGGCCTCTTACCGGAACACTGAAGCTTTCTTT	CAIGGASYRNTEAFF
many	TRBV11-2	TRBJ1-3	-	TGTGCCAGCGGCCACTCTGGAAACACCATATATTTT	CASGHSGNTIYF
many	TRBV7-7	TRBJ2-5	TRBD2	TGTGCTAGCAGCTTAGCGGGGGCCCAAGAGACCCAGTACTTC	CASSLAGAQETQYF
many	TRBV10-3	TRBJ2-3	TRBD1	TGTGCCATCAGTTGGACAGGAGGCTTAGGCACAGATACGCAGTATTTT	CAISWTGGLGTDTQYF
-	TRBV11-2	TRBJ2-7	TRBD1	TGTGCCAGCAGCTCCCACCGGGACAGGGGTGGGTACGAGCAGTACTTC	CASSSHRDRGGYEQYF
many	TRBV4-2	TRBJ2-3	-	TGTGCCAGCAGCCAAGCTCAGGCCGGCCCAGATACGCAGTATTTT	CASSQAQAGPDTQYF
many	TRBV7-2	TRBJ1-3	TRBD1	TGTGCCAGCAGCTCCGGACAGGGGAGAAACACCATATATTTT	CASSSGQGRNTIYF
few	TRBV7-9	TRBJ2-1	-	TGTGCCAGCAGCCACCGGACTCGGGATGAGCAGTTCTTC	CASSHRTRDEQFF
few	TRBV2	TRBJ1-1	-	TGTGCCAGCAGTGACGGGGCAGGATTGCTCAACACTGAAGCTTTCTTT	CASSDGAGLLNTEAFF
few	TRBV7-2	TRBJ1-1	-	TGTGCCAGCAGCACTAGGTCCTCGAGGGGTACTGAAGCTTTCTTT	CASSTRSSRGTEAFF
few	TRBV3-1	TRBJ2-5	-	TGTGCCAGCAGCCGGACAGCCGGGCCAGAGACCCAGTACTTC	CASSRTAGPETQYF
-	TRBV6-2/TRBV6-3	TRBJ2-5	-	TGTGCCAGCAGCCCGATGTGGGCGGGGCAGGAGACCCAGTACTTC	CASSPMWAGQETQYF
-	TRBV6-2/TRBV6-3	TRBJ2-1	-	TGTGCCAGCAGTTTTAGCGGTGAGCAGTTCTTC	CASSFSGEQFF
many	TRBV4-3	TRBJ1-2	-	TGCGCCAGCAGCCAAGATTCAGGGCAGAACTATGGCTACACCTTC	CASSQDSGQNYGYTF
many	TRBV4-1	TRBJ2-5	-	TGCGCCAGCAGCCACAGGAGGGTGAAATCTCTCCAAGAGACCCAGTACTTC	CASSHRRVKSLQETQYF
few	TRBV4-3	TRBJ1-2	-	TGCGCCAGCAGCCAAGATAAGGGTATCGGTGGCTACACCTTC	CASSQDKGIGGYTF
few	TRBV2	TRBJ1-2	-	TGTGCCAGCAGTGAATCGAACAGAAGTGGCTACACCTTC	CASSESNRSGYTF
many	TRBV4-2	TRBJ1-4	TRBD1	TGTGCCAGCAGCCATGAGAACAGGGGTACAACTAATGAAAAACTGTTTTTT	CASSHENRGTTNEKLFF
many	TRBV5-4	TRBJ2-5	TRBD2	TGTGCCAGCAGCTCAATGACTAGCGGGGGAGAGACCCAGTACTTC	CASSSMTSGGETQYF
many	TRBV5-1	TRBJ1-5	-	TGCGCCAGCAGCTTGGACGGTGTACAGCCCCAGCATTTT	CASSLDGVQPQHF
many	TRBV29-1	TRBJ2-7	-	TGCAGCGTTACCTTCTCCTACGAGCAGTACTTC	CSVTFSYEQYF
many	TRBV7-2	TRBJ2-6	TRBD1	TGTGCCAGCAGCTCTGACAGGGGGCCTGGGGCCAACGTCCTGACTTTC	CASSSDRGPGANVLTF
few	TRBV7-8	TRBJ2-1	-	TGTGCCAGCAGAACGACTAGGATCGATGAGCAGTTCTTC	CASRTTRIDEQFF
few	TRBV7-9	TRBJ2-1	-	TGTGCCAGCAGCAATAGCATTTACAATGAGCAGTTCTTC	CASSNSIYNEQFF
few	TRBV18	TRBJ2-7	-	TGTGCCAGCTCACCTCTACACTCAGGGGACTCCGAGCAGTACTTC	CASSPLHSGDSEQYF
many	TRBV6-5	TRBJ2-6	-	TGTGCCAGCAGTTATGGGTCTGGGGGCCTCCGATCTGGGGCCAACGTCCTGACTTTC	CASSYGSGGLRSGANVLTF
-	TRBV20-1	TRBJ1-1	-	TGCAGTGCTAGTGGACGGGGAGGCACTGAAGCTTTCTTT	CSASGRGGTEAFF
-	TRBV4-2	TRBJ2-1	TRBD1	TGTGCCAGCAGCCAGGGGGGACAGGGGGAGCTGGAGCAGTTCTTC	CASSQGGQGELEQFF
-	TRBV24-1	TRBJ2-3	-	TGTGCCACCAGTGATACCTTCACAGATACGCAGTATTTT	CATSDTFTDTQYF
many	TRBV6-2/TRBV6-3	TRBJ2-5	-	TGTGCCAGCAGCCTTAGGGGGACCCAGTACTTC	CASSLRGTQYF
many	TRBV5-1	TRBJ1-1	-	TGCGCCAGCATGGGGAACACTGAAGCTTTCTTT	CASMGNTEAFF
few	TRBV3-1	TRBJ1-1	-	TGTGCCAGCAGCTCCCGGGAGGTAAGGACTGAAGCTTTCTTT	CASSSREVRTEAFF
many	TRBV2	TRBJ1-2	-	TGTGCCAGCAGTGAAGCGCTCAGTTATGGCTACACCTTC	CASSEALSYGYTF
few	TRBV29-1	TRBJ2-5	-	TGCAGCGTTGTTGCCAGGACACTCGGGGAGACCCAGTACTTC	CSVVARTLGETQYF
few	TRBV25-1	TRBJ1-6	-	TGTGCCAGCAGTGTCGGGCCGACAAATTCACCCCTCCACTTT	CASSVGPTNSPLHF
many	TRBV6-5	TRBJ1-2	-	TGTGCCAGCAGTCGCGAGGCGGGGGACTATGGCTACACCTTC	CASSREAGDYGYTF
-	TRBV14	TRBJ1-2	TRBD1	TGTGCCAGCAGCCAAGAGGGGCCAGGGGGCAACTATGGCTACACCTTC	CASSQEGPGGNYGYTF